A single T cell receptor beta chain is shown here with its context. Antigen unknown. Germline V lookup: CDR1 SGHDN, CDR2 FVKESK. CDR3 size: 14 residues. V was trimmed by 2 bases and J by 0 bases, leaving 4 bases between them. The sample originates from a study of T cells in localized non-small cell lung cancer. Assay: immunoSEQ multiplex PCR; the TCRdb copy retains only in-frame clones and omits some. The sample lists 65,000 to 90,000 clones, roughly 80% occurring once. Broader study findings: In adjacent lung, a median approximately 60 of the top 100 tumor clones were found.

This chain connects TRBV14 to TRBJ2-2; unclear D gene. Sample: PBMCs, taken before any cancer treatment. This sequence was found in a man between 35 and 75 years old with stage II squamous cell lung carcinoma. CDR3 in amino acids: CASSQLPNTGELFF. The CDR3 nucleotides read TGTGCCAGCAGCCAACTTCCGAACACCGGGGAGCTGTTTTTT.